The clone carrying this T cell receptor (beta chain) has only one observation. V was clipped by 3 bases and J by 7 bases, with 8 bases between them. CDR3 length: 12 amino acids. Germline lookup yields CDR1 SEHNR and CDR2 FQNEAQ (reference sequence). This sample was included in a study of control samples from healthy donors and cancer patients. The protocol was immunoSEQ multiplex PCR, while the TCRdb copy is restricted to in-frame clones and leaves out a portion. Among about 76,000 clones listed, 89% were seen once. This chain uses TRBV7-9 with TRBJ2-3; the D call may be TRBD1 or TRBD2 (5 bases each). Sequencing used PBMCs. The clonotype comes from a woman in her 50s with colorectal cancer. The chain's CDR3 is CASSFGGNTQYF. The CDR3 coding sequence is TGTGCCAGCAGCTTTGGGGGAAATACGCAGTATTTT.